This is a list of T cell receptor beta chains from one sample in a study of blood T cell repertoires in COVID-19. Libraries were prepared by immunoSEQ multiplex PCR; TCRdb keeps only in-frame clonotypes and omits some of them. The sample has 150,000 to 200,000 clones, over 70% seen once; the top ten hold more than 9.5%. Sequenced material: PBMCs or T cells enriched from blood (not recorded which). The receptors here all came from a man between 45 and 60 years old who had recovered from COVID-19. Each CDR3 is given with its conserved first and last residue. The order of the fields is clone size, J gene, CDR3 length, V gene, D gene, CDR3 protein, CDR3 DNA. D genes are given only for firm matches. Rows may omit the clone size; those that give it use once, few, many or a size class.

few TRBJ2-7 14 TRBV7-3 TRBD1 CASSLGTDGNEQYF TGTGCCAGCAGCTTAGGGACAGATGGGAACGAGCAGTACTTC
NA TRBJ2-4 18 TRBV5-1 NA CASSQTTPGEPFKNIQYF TGCGCCAGCAGCCAGACAACCCCAGGGGAACCCTTCAAAAACATTCAGTACTTC
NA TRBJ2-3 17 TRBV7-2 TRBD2 CASSLAASGGSTDTQYF TGTGCCAGCAGCTTAGCGGCTAGCGGGGGTAGCACAGATACGCAGTATTTT
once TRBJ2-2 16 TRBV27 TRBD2 CASKGLAGRFPGELFF TGTGCCAGCAAAGGTCTAGCGGGGAGGTTTCCCGGGGAGCTGTTTTTT
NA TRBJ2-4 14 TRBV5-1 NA CASRGDVAKNIQYF TGCGCCAGCAGGGGAGATGTAGCCAAAAACATTCAGTACTTC
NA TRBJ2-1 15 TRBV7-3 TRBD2 CASSLTSGGHNEQFF TGTGCCAGCAGCCTAACTAGCGGGGGACACAATGAGCAGTTCTTC
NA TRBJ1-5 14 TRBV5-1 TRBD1 CASSLGTGAQPQHF TGCGCCAGCAGCTTGGGGACAGGTGCACAGCCCCAGCATTTT
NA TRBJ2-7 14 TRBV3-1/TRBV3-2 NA CASSQDPNADEQYF TGTGCCAGCAGCCAAGATCCCAATGCGGACGAGCAGTACTTC
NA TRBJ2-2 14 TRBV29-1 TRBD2 CSALAGANTGELFF TGCAGCGCCCTTGCGGGAGCGAACACCGGGGAGCTGTTTTTT
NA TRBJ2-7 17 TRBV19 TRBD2 CASSIFTSGEISYEQYF TGTGCCAGTAGTATCTTTACTAGCGGGGAAATCTCCTACGAGCAGTACTTC
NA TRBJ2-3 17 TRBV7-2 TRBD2 CASSLVGGLAGVDTQYF TGTGCCAGCAGCTTAGTGGGGGGACTAGCGGGTGTGGATACGCAGTATTTT
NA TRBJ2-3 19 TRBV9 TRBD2 CASSVPGLAGEGTTDTQYF TGTGCCAGCAGCGTCCCGGGACTAGCGGGGGAGGGCACAACAGATACGCAGTATTTT
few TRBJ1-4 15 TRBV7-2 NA CASSPSSSLNEKLFF TGTGCCAGCAGCCCTAGTAGCTCTCTTAATGAAAAACTGTTTTTT
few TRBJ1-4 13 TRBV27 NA CASSFGGNEKLFF TGTGCCAGCAGTTTCGGGGGGAATGAAAAACTGTTTTTT
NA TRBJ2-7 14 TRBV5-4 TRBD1 CASSPPGQTYEQYF TGTGCCAGCAGCCCACCGGGACAGACCTACGAGCAGTACTTC
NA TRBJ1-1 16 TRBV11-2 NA CASSLGQEGRHTEAFF TGTGCCAGCAGCTTAGGACAGGAAGGACGGCACACTGAAGCTTTCTTT
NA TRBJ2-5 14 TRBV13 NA CASSLQQGQETQYF TGTGCCAGCAGCTTACAACAGGGCCAAGAGACCCAGTACTTC
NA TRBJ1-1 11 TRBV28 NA CASQVNTEAFF TGTGCCAGCCAGGTTAACACTGAAGCTTTCTTT
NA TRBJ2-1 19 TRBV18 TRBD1 CASSPPRRTGSLLDNEQFF TGTGCCAGCTCACCACCCCGAAGGACAGGGAGTTTATTGGACAATGAGCAGTTCTTC
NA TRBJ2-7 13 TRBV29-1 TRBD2 CSVEDGTSGEQYF TGCAGCGTTGAAGATGGGACTAGCGGCGAGCAGTACTTC
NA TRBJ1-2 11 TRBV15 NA CATTGGYGYTF TGTGCCACTACCGGGGGCTATGGCTACACCTTC
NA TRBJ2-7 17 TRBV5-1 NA CASSPGSVIQVSYEQYF TGCGCCAGCTCCCCGGGGTCGGTAATCCAAGTTTCCTACGAGCAGTACTTC
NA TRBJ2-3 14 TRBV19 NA CASSIDTSTDTQYF TGTGCCAGTAGTATAGATACATCCACAGATACGCAGTATTTT
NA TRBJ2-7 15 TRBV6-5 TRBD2 CASRQTSGSSYEQYF TGTGCCAGCAGACAGACTAGCGGAAGCTCCTACGAGCAGTACTTC
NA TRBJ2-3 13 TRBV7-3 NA CASSLRPADTQYF TGTGCCAGCAGCCTACGCCCGGCAGATACGCAGTATTTT
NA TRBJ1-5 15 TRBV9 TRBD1 CASSATGNSNQPQHF TGTGCCAGCAGCGCGACAGGGAATAGCAATCAGCCCCAGCATTTT
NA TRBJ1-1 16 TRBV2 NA CASSRPPGRQNTEAFF TGTGCCAGCAGTAGACCCCCGGGGAGGCAGAACACTGAAGCTTTCTTT
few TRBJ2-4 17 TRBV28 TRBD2 CASSFRLAGLSKNIQYF TGTGCCAGCAGTTTTCGGTTAGCGGGACTTTCCAAAAACATTCAGTACTTC
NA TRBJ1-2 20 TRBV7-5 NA CARSLRREPPPFNQRLGYTF TGTGCCAGAAGCTTAAGGAGGGAGCCTCCGCCTTTCAACCAGCGCCTTGGCTACACCTTC
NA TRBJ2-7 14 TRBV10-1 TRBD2 CASSEGAAGHEQYF TGCGCCAGCAGTGAGGGGGCAGCGGGACACGAGCAGTACTTC
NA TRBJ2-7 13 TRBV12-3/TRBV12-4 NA CASSSTVTYEQYF TGTGCCAGCAGTTCGACAGTTACCTACGAGCAGTACTTC
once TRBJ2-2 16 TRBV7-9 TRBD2 CASSSSRGGGTGELFF TGTGCCAGCAGCTCCTCACGGGGGGGAGGCACCGGGGAGCTGTTTTTT
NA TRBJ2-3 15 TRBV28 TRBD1 CASGVTGGTTDTQYF TGTGCCAGCGGGGTGACAGGGGGTACTACAGATACGCAGTATTTT
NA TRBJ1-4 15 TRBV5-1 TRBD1 CASSLAQGAGEKLFF TGCGCCAGCAGCTTGGCCCAGGGGGCCGGTGAAAAACTGTTTTTT
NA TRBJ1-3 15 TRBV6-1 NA CASSEEGHSGNTIYF TGTGCCAGCAGTGAAGAGGGGCACTCAGGAAACACCATATATTTT
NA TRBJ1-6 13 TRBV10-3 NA CAISASSDSPLHF TGTGCCATCAGTGCTTCCTCCGATTCACCCCTCCACTTT
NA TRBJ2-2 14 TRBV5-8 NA CASSFEAGAGELFF TGTGCCAGCAGCTTCGAAGCAGGGGCCGGGGAGCTGTTTTTT
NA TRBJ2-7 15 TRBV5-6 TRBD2 CASSLVGGSSYEQYF TGTGCCAGCAGCTTGGTCGGCGGGAGCTCCTACGAGCAGTACTTC
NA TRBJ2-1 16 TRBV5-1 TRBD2 CASSLASGTSGRRQFF TGCGCCAGCAGCTTGGCCTCCGGGACTAGCGGGAGGCGGCAGTTCTTC